Here is one T cell receptor (beta chain) with its context. Clones were sequenced by immunoSEQ multiplex PCR, and TCRdb holds only the in-frame ones, with some missing. The repertoire holds around 99,000 clones, 80% seen once, with approximately 4.2% in the top ten. V dropped 5 bases and J dropped 2 bases, with 10 bases sitting between them. Germline CDR1 SGHAT, CDR2 FQNNGV. The CDR3 contains 14 residues. The data derive from a study of blood T cell repertoires in COVID-19. In the study overall: Sites across the United States, Italy and Spain contributed samples from acute and convalescent COVID-19.

Sequencing was done on a sample of peripheral blood. This receptor was taken from a human donor in a cohort sampled during active or convalescent COVID-19. V usage is TRBV11-2 and J usage is TRBJ1-3, with D maybe TRBD1 (6 bases). CDR3 protein: CASSIRQAGNTIYF. In DNA, the CDR3 is TGTGCCAGCAGCATAAGACAGGCTGGAAACACCATATATTTT.